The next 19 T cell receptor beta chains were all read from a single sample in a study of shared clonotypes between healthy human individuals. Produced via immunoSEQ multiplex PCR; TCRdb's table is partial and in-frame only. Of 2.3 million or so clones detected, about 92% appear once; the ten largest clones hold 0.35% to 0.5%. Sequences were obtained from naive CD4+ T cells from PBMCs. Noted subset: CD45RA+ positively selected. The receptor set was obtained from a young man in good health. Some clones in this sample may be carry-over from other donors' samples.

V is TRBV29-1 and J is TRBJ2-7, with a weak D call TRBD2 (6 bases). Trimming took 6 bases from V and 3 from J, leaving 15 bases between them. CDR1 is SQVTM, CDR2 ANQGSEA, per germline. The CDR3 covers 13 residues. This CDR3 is CSVERQGLYEQYF. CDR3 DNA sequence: TGCAGCGTCGAACGTCAGGGACTCTACGAGCAGTACTTC.

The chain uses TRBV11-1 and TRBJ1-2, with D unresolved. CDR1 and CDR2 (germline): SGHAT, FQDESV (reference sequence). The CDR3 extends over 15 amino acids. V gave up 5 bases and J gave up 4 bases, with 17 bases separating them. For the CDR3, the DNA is TGTGCCAGCAGCCTCAGTGGCCAAGGCGGCTATGGCTACACCTTC. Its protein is CASSLSGQGGYGYTF.

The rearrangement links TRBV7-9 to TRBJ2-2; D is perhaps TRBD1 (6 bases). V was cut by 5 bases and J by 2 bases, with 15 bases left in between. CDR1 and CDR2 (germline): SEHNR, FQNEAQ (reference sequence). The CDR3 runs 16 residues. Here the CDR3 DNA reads TGTGCCAGCAGCAATCCCCGGGACAAAAACACCGGGGAGCTGTTTTTT. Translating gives CASSNPRDKNTGELFF.

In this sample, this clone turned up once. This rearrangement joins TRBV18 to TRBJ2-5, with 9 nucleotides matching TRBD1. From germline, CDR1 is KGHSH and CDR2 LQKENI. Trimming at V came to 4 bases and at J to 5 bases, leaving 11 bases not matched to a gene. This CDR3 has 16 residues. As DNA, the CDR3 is TGTGCCAGCTCACTCGCCCGCGGACAGGGGTGGGAGACCCAGTACTTC. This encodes CASSLARGQGWETQYF.

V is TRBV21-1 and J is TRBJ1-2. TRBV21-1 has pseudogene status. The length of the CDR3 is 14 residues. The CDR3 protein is CASSNVDSNYGYTF. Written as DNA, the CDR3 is TGTGCCAGCAGCAATGTGGATTCTAACTATGGCTACACCTTC.

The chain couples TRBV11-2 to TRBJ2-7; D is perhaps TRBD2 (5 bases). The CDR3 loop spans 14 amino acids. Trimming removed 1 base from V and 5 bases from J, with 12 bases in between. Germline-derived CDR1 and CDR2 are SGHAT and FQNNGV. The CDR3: CASSLVLLEDEQYF. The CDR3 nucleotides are TGTGCCAGCAGCTTAGTGTTATTGGAGGACGAGCAGTACTTC.

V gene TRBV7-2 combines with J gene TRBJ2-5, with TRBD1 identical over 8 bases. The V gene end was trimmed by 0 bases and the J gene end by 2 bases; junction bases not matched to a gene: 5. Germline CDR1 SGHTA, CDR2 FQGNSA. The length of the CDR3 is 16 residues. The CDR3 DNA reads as TGTGCCAGCAGCTTAGCGCGCACAGGGGGACAAGAGACCCAGTACTTC. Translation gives CASSLARTGGQETQYF.

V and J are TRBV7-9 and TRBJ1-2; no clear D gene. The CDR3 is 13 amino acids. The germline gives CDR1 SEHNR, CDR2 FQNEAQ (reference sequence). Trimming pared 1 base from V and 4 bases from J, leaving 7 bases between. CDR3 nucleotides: TGTGCCAGCAGCTTAGAACAGACCTATGGCTACACCTTC. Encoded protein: CASSLEQTYGYTF.

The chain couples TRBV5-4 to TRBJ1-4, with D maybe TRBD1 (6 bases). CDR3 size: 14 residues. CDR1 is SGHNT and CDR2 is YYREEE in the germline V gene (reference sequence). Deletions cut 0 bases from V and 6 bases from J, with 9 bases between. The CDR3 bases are TGTGCCAGCAGCTTGGGGGGGCTCGATGAAAAACTGTTTTTT. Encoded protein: CASSLGGLDEKLFF.

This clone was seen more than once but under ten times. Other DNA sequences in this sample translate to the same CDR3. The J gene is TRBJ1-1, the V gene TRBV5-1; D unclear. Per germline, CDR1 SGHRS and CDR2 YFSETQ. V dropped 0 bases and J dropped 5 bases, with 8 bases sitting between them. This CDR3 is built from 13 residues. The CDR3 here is CASSLGLGTEAFF. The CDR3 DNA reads TGCGCCAGCAGCTTGGGGTTGGGGACTGAAGCTTTCTTT.

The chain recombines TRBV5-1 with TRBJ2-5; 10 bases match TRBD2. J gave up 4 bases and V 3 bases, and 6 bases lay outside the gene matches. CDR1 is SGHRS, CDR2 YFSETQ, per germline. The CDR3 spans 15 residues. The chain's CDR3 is CASSYIAGGGETQYF. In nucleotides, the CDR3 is TGCGCCAGCAGCTACATAGCGGGAGGAGGAGAGACCCAGTACTTC.

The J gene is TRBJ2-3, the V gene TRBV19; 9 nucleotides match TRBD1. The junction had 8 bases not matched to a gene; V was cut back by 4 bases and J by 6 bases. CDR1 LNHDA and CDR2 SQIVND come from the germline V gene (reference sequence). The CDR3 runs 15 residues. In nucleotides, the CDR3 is TGTGCCAGTAGTAGGATTGGGACAGGGAGCGATACGCAGTATTTT. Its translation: CASSRIGTGSDTQYF.

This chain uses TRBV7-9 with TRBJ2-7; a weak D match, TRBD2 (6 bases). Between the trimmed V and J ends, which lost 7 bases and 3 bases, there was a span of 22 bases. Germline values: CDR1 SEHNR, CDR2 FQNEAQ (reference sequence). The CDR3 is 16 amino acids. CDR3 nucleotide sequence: TGTGCCAGCACCCTTGGTATGGGTCGGGGGAACTACGAGCAGTACTTC. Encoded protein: CASTLGMGRGNYEQYF.

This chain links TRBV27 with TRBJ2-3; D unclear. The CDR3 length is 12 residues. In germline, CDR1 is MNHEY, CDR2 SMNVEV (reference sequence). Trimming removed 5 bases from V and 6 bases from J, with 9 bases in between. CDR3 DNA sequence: TGTGCCAGCAGTCCGACTCCTGATACGCAGTATTTT. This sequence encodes CASSPTPDTQYF.

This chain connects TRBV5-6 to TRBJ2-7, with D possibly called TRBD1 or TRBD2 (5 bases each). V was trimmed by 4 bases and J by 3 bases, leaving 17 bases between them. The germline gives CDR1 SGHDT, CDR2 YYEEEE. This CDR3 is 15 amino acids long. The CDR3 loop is CASSLGRKMNYEQYF. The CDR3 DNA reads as TGTGCCAGCAGCCTGGGACGCAAGATGAACTACGAGCAGTACTTC. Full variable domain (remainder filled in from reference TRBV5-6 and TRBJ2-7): DAGVTQSPTHLIKTRGQQVTLRCSPKSGHDTVSWYQQALGQGPQFIFQYYEEEERQRGNFPDRFSGHQFPNYSSELNVNALLLGDSALYLCASSLGRKMNYEQYFGPGTRLTVT.

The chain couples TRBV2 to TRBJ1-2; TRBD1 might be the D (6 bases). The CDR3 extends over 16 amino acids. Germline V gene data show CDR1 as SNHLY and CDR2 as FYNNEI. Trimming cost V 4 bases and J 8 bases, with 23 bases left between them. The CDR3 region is CASSGFVGQPALGYTF. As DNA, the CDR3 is TGTGCCAGCAGTGGTTTTGTCGGACAGCCGGCTTTGGGCTACACCTTC.

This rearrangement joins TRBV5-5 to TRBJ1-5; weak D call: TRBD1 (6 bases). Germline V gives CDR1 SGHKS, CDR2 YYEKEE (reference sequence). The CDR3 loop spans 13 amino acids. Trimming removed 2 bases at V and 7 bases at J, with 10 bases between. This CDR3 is CASSFPGEQPQHF. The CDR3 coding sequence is TGTGCCAGCAGCTTCCCAGGGGAGCAGCCCCAGCATTTT.

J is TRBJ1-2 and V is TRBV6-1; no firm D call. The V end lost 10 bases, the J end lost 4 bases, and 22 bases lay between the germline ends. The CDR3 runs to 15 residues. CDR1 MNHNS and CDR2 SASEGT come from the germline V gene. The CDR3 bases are TGTGCCATCATTTCGACTTCGACGGACCTCTATGGCTACACCTTC. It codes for CAIISTSTDLYGYTF.

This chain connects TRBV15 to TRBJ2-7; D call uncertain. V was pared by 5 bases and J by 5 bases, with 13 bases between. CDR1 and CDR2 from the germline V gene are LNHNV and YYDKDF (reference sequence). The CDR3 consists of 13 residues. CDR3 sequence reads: CATSQRGLDEQYF. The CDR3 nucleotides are TGTGCCACCAGCCAGAGAGGATTGGACGAGCAGTACTTC.